This T cell receptor beta chain derives from a study of shared clonotypes between healthy human individuals. TCRdb's copy holds only in-frame clones and misses some; the assay was immunoSEQ multiplex PCR. The table includes about 2 million clones, just under 95% detected once. The naive CD8 subset, CD45RO-negative cells positively selected for CCR7, excluded terminally differentiated effector memory CD45RA+ cells. Germline values: CDR1 MDHEN, CDR2 SYDVKM. The CDR3 spans 15 residues. J lost 0 bases, V lost 4 bases, and 4 bases had no gene match. The origin of this receptor is a young man in good health. The chain recombines TRBV28 with TRBJ2-3; 7 nucleotides align to TRBD2. The sequencing input was naive CD8+ T cells sorted from blood. CDR3 DNA: TGTGCCAGCAGTTCCATGGGACTAAGCACAGATACGCAGTATTTT. It yields the protein CASSSMGLSTDTQYF.